The TCR beta chain under discussion was sequenced for a study of CD4 T cells in relation to SARS-CoV-2 and coronaviruses. Study findings and constraints: Pre-pandemic and post-infection samples never came from the same donor.

In the case of this clone: No antigen is known for it.

Repertoires were generated with immunoSEQ multiplex PCR, while TCRdb's copy carries only in-frame clones and drops some. The sample has nearly 70,000 clones, more than 80% seen once. Unexposed donor CD4+ T cells date from about 2011-2019, before the COVID-19 pandemic. Naive and memory CD4+ T cells came from enriched cryopreserved PBMCs. V was pared by 4 bases and J by 2 bases, with 7 bases of the junction left unmatched. CDR1 is SGDLS and CDR2 is YYNGEE in the germline V gene. The CDR3 consists of 16 residues. Sequencing was done on a sample of naive CD4+ T cells from PBMCs. Subset here: naive CD4+ T cells isolated by negative enrichment. This receptor was obtained from a human donor in good health. The chain recombines TRBV9 with TRBJ2-2, with TRBD2 matching 8 bases. CDR3: CASSSFSGANTGELFF. CDR3 DNA: TGTGCCAGCAGCTCCTTTAGCGGGGCTAACACCGGGGAGCTGTTTTTT.